A selection of T cell receptor beta chains follows, all from one sample in a study of Ad26.COV2.S vaccination and SARS-CoV-2 variants. TCRdb's copy holds only in-frame clones and misses some; the assay was immunoSEQ multiplex PCR. This sample carries about 320,000 clones, 70% to 90% of them seen once, and the ten largest clones take 2% to 2.5%. The material sequenced was peripheral blood, taken in a trial of Ad26.COV2.S vaccine versus placebo. These receptors were obtained from a person aged 18-65 years who received the Ad26.COV2.S COVID-19 vaccine or a placebo. Each CDR3 is given with its conserved first and last residue. A D gene is named only where the DNA matches it firmly. The size entry is marked missing in some rows and otherwise reads once, few, many or a size class.

CDR3 DNA,CDR3 protein,V gene,D gene,J gene,CDR3 length,clone size
TGCGCCAGCAGCCAAGATGGCGGGGGGGCGGACAATGAGCAGTTCTTC,CASSQDGGGADNEQFF,TRBV4-1,TRBD2,TRBJ2-1,16,few
TGTGCCAGCAGCGCTCGCCAGATTGGGCCCCAGCATTTT,CASSARQIGPQHF,TRBV9,NA,TRBJ1-5,13,NA
TGTGCCAGCAGACAAACTGGGGAAGAGACCCAGTACTTC,CASRQTGEETQYF,TRBV2,NA,TRBJ2-5,13,NA
TGTGCCAGCAGCGTCTCGGATACGCAGTATTTT,CASSVSDTQYF,TRBV6-5,NA,TRBJ2-3,11,NA
TGTGCCAGCAGAGACCCGACAGGTAAAATCGCTGAAGCTTTCTTT,CASRDPTGKIAEAFF,TRBV7-8,NA,TRBJ1-1,15,once
TGTGCCAGCAGCCCAGGGACAGGGAATTACGAGACCCAGTACTTC,CASSPGTGNYETQYF,TRBV5-8,TRBD1,TRBJ2-5,15,NA
TGTGCCAGCAGTTTAGATCTCACTGAAGCTTTCTTT,CASSLDLTEAFF,TRBV12-3/TRBV12-4,NA,TRBJ1-1,12,NA
TGTGCCAGCAGCTTAGTGATAGATACGCAGTATTTT,CASSLVIDTQYF,TRBV7-9,NA,TRBJ2-3,12,NA
TGTGCCAGCAGCAGAGGACTTAACACTGAAGCTTTCTTT,CASSRGLNTEAFF,TRBV12-3/TRBV12-4,NA,TRBJ1-1,13,NA
TGTGCCAGCAGCTTAGATGTGGGGCGGGAGACCCAGTACTTC,CASSLDVGRETQYF,TRBV7-8,NA,TRBJ2-5,14,NA
TGCGCCAGCAGCCGACGGACAGGGGCAATGAACACTGAAGCTTTCTTT,CASSRRTGAMNTEAFF,TRBV5-1,TRBD1,TRBJ1-1,16,NA
TGTGCCAGCAGCCCTTGGATGAGGGAAGAGGGCACTGAAGCTTTCTTT,CASSPWMREEGTEAFF,TRBV11-2,NA,TRBJ1-1,16,NA
TGTGCCATATCAACTAAGGACAGGGGGAAGAGCTCTGGAAACACCATATATTTT,CAISTKDRGKSSGNTIYF,TRBV10-3,TRBD1,TRBJ1-3,18,NA
TGTGCCAGCAGCTCAAGACTAGCGGGGGTCACAGATACGCAGTATTTT,CASSSRLAGVTDTQYF,TRBV5-4,TRBD2,TRBJ2-3,16,once
TGTGCCAGCAGCTTACCCCCGGGGGCAGCGAATGAGCAGTTCTTC,CASSLPPGAANEQFF,TRBV7-2,NA,TRBJ2-1,15,once
TGTGCCAGCAGTGGCAACCCCAAGGGGGCCACGGGAGGCTACACCTTC,CASSGNPKGATGGYTF,TRBV6-6,TRBD1,TRBJ1-2,16,NA
TGCGCCAGCAGCTTGGCTGGGGACACGACCCTCGAGGTGGATGGCTACACCTTC,CASSLAGDTTLEVDGYTF,TRBV5-1,NA,TRBJ1-2,18,NA
TGTGCCAGCAGGCGACAGGGGACGTCAACTAATGAAAAACTGTTTTTT,CASRRQGTSTNEKLFF,TRBV28,TRBD1,TRBJ1-4,16,NA
TGTGCCATCAGTAGAGTCGGGACAGGGGCCACCGGGGAGCTGTTTTTT,CAISRVGTGATGELFF,TRBV10-3,TRBD1,TRBJ2-2,16,NA
TGTGCCAGTAGTATAGGCAGGGATGGCACTGAAGCTTTCTTT,CASSIGRDGTEAFF,TRBV19,NA,TRBJ1-1,14,NA
TGTGCCAGCAGTTACTCCCCAGGCCGGACTGAAGCTTTCTTT,CASSYSPGRTEAFF,TRBV6-5,NA,TRBJ1-1,14,NA
TGTGGGGACAGGGCCCTTTCTAGCACAGATACGCAGTATTTT,CGDRALSSTDTQYF,TRBV2,TRBD1,TRBJ2-3,14,NA
TGTGCCATCCAGGGGGCTGGGGCCAACGTCCTGACTTTC,CAIQGAGANVLTF,TRBV2,TRBD1,TRBJ2-6,13,NA
TGCGCCAGCAGCCAAGATCCGCAGGGGGCGAATAGCAATCAGCCCCAGCATTTT,CASSQDPQGANSNQPQHF,TRBV4-1,TRBD1,TRBJ1-5,18,NA
TGTGCCAGCAGTTTATTCCAGGGGGCCTTTCAGCCCCAGCATTTT,CASSLFQGAFQPQHF,TRBV28,TRBD1,TRBJ1-5,15,NA
TGCGCCAGCAGCTTGGGGACCCAAGAGACCCAGTACTTC,CASSLGTQETQYF,TRBV5-1,NA,TRBJ2-5,13,NA
TGTGCCAGTAGCCAGATCACCGGGGAGCTGTTTTTT,CASSQITGELFF,TRBV19,NA,TRBJ2-2,12,NA
TGTGCCAGCAGTCACCCATCTGGAAACACCATATATTTT,CASSHPSGNTIYF,TRBV12-3/TRBV12-4,NA,TRBJ1-3,13,NA
TGTGCCAGCAGCTTAGGTGGCTTGTCCTACAATGAGCAGTTCTTC,CASSLGGLSYNEQFF,TRBV7-8,NA,TRBJ2-1,15,NA
TGTGCCACGGCCCGGGGGCCCACAGATACGCAGTATTTT,CATARGPTDTQYF,TRBV11-2,NA,TRBJ2-3,13,NA
TGTGCCACCAGCAGAGATCGTGGCAGAATCTATGGCTACACCTTC,CATSRDRGRIYGYTF,TRBV15,NA,TRBJ1-2,15,NA
TGTGCCAGCACCCAGCAGGGACTAGGTCAGCCCCAGCATTTT,CASTQQGLGQPQHF,TRBV28,NA,TRBJ1-5,14,NA
TGTGCCAGCAGCCGGCCGGGACTAGCGTCCTACGAGCAGTACTTC,CASSRPGLASYEQYF,TRBV14,TRBD2,TRBJ2-7,15,NA
TGCAGTGCTAGTCTCGGGGGGGCCCCAGATACGCAGTATTTT,CSASLGGAPDTQYF,TRBV20-1,TRBD2,TRBJ2-3,14,once
TGCGCCAGCAGCTCCAGGACTAGCGGGACCCGCACCCAGTACTTC,CASSSRTSGTRTQYF,TRBV5-1,TRBD2,TRBJ2-5,15,NA
TGCAGCGTTGATTCTGGGACCGGGGAGCTGTTTTTT,CSVDSGTGELFF,TRBV29-1,NA,TRBJ2-2,12,NA
TGTGCCAGTAGTATGCTCAGGGAGAAGATGGGCTACACCTTC,CASSMLREKMGYTF,TRBV19,NA,TRBJ1-2,14,NA
TGTGCCAGCAGCCCGGGGCCAGGGGGCGCGCATGGCTACACCTTC,CASSPGPGGAHGYTF,TRBV7-6,TRBD1,TRBJ1-2,15,NA
TGTGCCAGTAGTATAGATACGGAGGAAAAACTGTTTTTT,CASSIDTEEKLFF,TRBV19,NA,TRBJ1-4,13,NA
TGTGCCAGCCAGGAGCGGCCGTACCAAGAGACCCAGTACTTC,CASQERPYQETQYF,TRBV2,NA,TRBJ2-5,14,NA
TGTGCCAGCAGCCAAGCCACAGACTCAACTAATGAAAAACTGTTTTTT,CASSQATDSTNEKLFF,TRBV4-2,NA,TRBJ1-4,16,NA
TGTGCCAGCAGTGAGCAACCGACCTACGAGCAGTACTTC,CASSEQPTYEQYF,TRBV6-1,NA,TRBJ2-7,13,NA